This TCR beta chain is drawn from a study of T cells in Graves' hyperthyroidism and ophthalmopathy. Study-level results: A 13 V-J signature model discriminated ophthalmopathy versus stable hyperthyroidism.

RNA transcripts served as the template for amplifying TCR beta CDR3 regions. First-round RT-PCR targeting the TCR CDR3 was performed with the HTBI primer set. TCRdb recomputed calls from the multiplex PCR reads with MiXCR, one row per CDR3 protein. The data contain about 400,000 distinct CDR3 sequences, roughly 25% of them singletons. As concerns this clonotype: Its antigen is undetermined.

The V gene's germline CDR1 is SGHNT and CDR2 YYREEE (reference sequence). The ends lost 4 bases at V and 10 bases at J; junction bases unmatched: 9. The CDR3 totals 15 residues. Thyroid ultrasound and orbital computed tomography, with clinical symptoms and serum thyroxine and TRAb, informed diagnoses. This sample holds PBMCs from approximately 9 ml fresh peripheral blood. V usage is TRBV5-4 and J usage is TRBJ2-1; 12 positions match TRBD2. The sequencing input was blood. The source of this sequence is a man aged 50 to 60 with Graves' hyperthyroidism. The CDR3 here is CASSAGLAGRWEQFF. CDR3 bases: TGTGCCAGCAGCGCGGGACTAGCGGGCCGGTGGGAGCAGTTCTTC.